Listed below are T cell receptor beta chains from one sample, sequenced in a study of T-cell memory formation after mild COVID-19. TCRdb reprocessed the 5' RACE reads with MiXCR, giving one entry per CDR3 protein. The sample lists 400,000 or so distinct CDR3 sequences, 20% occurring once. Sequencing input: PBMCs or a T cell subset sorted from them (not recorded which). These receptors all come from an adult woman who had mild COVID-19 (a few samples of this study predate the infection). Cell type and time point are not known. The CDR3 runs from the conserved cysteine through the conserved F or W. D genes are given only for firm matches. For some rows the clone size is stated as once, few or many, or as a class when expanded; others skip it.

clone_size	d_call	v_call	j_call	cdr3_aa	cdr3_nt
.	.	TRBV5-1	TRBJ1-1	CASSLEAGAETEAFF	TGCGCCAGCAGCTTGGAGGCCGGGGCGGAGACTGAAGCTTTCTTT
many	.	TRBV19	TRBJ1-1	CASSLPTVNTEAFF	TGTGCCAGTAGTTTACCGACAGTGAACACTGAAGCTTTCTTT
.	.	TRBV4-3	TRBJ2-1	CASSQDGGDYNEQFF	TGCGCCAGCAGCCAAGACGGTGGGGATTACAATGAGCAGTTCTTC
.	.	TRBV4-3	TRBJ1-4	CASSQAIPGLVGPNEKLFF	TGCGCCAGCAGCCAAGCCATTCCGGGCCTAGTAGGACCTAATGAAAAACTGTTTTTT
.	.	TRBV2	TRBJ1-1	CASNRPTEGTEAFF	TGTGCCAGCAACAGACCAACGGAGGGCACTGAAGCTTTCTTT
few	.	TRBV11-1	TRBJ2-3	CASSFGEWDTQYF	TGTGCCAGCAGTTTCGGCGAGTGGGATACGCAGTATTTT
.	.	TRBV30	TRBJ2-5	CAWSPGGDFETQYF	TGTGCCTGGAGTCCTGGGGGCGATTTTGAGACCCAGTACTTC
few	TRBD1	TRBV2	TRBJ2-5	CASSETGDRQETQYF	TGTGCCAGCAGTGAAACAGGGGACAGGCAAGAGACCCAGTACTTC
few	.	TRBV7-6	TRBJ2-2	CASSPFERELFF	TGTGCCAGCAGCCCGTTTGAGCGGGAGCTGTTTTTT
.	.	TRBV15	TRBJ2-4	CATSRVDSKNIQYF	TGTGCCACCAGCAGAGTTGACAGCAAAAACATTCAGTACTTC